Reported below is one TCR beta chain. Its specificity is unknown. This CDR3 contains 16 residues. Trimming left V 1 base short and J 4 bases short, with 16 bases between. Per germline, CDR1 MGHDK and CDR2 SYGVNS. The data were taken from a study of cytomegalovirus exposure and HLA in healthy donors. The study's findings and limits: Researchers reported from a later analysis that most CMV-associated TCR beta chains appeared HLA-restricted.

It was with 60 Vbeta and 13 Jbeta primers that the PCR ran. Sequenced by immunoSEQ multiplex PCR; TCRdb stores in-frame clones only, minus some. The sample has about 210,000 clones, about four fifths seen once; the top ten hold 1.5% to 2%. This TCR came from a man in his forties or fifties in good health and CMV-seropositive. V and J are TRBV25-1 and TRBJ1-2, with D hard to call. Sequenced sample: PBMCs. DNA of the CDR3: TGTGCCAGCAGTGAATTGGGCAGCTCGGGATCCTATGGCTACACCTTC. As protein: CASSELGSSGSYGYTF.